The 32 T cell receptor beta chains presented below share a single source sample, sequenced in a study of OX40 agonist ivuxolimab in advanced cancers. The table came from immunoSEQ multiplex PCR; TCRdb's copy has only in-frame clones and leaves some out. The sample lists roughly 86,000 clones, approximately 90% occurring once. This specimen consisted of CD4+ or CD8+ T cells sorted from blood, obtained in a trial of the OX40 agonist ivuxolimab. These receptors came from an adult with an advanced solid tumor such as melanoma, head and neck, liver or kidney cancer.

The rearrangement joins TRBV7-3 to TRBJ1-2, with TRBD1 matching 9 bases. Trimming took 4 bases from V and 6 from J; bases not matched to a gene: 6. Per the germline V gene, CDR1 is SGHTA and CDR2 is FQGTGA. The CDR3 sequence is 14 residues long. DNA for the CDR3: TGTGCCAGCAGCTACTCGGGACAGGGAGATGGCTACACCTTC. Its protein product is CASSYSGQGDGYTF.

This chain links TRBV27 with TRBJ1-5, with 7 bases identical to TRBD1. V trimming: 0 bases; J trimming: 5 bases; junction bases outside the gene matches: 7. CDR3 length equals 16 residues. CDR1 and CDR2 (germline): MNHEY, SMNVEV (reference sequence). The CDR3 protein is CASSLSATGWDQPQHF. Written as DNA, the CDR3 is TGTGCCAGCAGTTTATCCGCGACAGGGTGGGATCAGCCCCAGCATTTT.

The J gene is TRBJ1-1, the V gene TRBV7-2, with TRBD1 as a possible D gene (6 bases). The CDR3 extends over 13 amino acids. V was clipped by 4 bases and J by 1 base, with 7 bases between them. CDR1 SGHTA and CDR2 FQGNSA come from the germline V gene. This chain's CDR3 is CASSSQGNTEAFF. The CDR3 nucleotides read TGTGCCAGCAGCTCACAGGGGAACACTGAAGCTTTCTTT.

The CDR3 DNA reads TGTGCCAGCAGTTTAGGGTATTGGAGCACAGATACGCAGTATTTT. The encoded protein is CASSLGYWSTDTQYF. The chain is built from TRBV27 and TRBJ2-3; D is ambiguous. This CDR3 comprises 15 residues. Germline assignment: CDR1 MNHEY and CDR2 SMNVEV (reference sequence). The germline V and J ends were trimmed by 2 bases and 0 bases, with 9 bases remaining between them.

The gene calls are TRBV9 and TRBJ2-7; 7 bases are shared with TRBD2. This CDR3 spans 14 amino acids. Germline loops: CDR1 SGDLS, CDR2 YYNGEE. Trimming cost V 4 bases and J 2 bases; bases outside gene matches: 6. CDR3 bases: TGTGCCAGCAGCCCCCGTGCGGGAGCCTACGAGCAGTACTTC. Translating it yields CASSPRAGAYEQYF. Based on the CDR3 plus reference TRBV9 and TRBJ2-7, the full variable domain is DSGVTQTPKHLITATGQRVTLRCSPRSGDLSVYWYQQSLDQGLQFLIQYYNGEERAKGNILERFSAQQFPDLHSELNLSSLELGDSALYFCASSPRAGAYEQYFGPGTRLTVT.

The chain carries TRBV6-5 and TRBJ2-7; D is undetermined. The CDR3 length is 15 residues. V lost 0 bases, J lost 0 bases, and 9 bases lay in between. In germline, CDR1 is MNHEY, CDR2 SVGAGI. CDR3 sequence (DNA): TGTGCCAGCAGTTACTCGTTCTCAGGCTCCTACGAGCAGTACTTC. This encodes CASSYSFSGSYEQYF.

V usage is TRBV5-4 and J usage is TRBJ2-5; possible D gene TRBD1, 5 bases. This CDR3 spans 13 amino acids. The V end was cut by 2 bases, the J end by 4 bases, with 9 bases between. Germline CDR1 reads SGHNT; CDR2 reads YYREEE (reference sequence). The CDR3 DNA reads as TGTGCCAGCAGCTTTGGGGCCGGAGAGACCCAGTACTTC. Residues: CASSFGAGETQYF.

The rearrangement links TRBV6-1 to TRBJ2-7; 11 nucleotides match TRBD2. V gave up 4 bases and J gave up 3 bases; unmatched junction bases: 8. CDR3 length: 16 amino acids. The germline gives CDR1 MNHNS, CDR2 SASEGT. The CDR3 here is CASSALEGTSGYEQYF. CDR3 nucleotide sequence: TGTGCCAGCAGTGCCCTAGAGGGGACTAGCGGCTACGAGCAGTACTTC.

CDR3 bases: TGTGCCAGCAGTCCGGGGCCTTCCTACGAGCAGTACTTC. This sequence encodes CASSPGPSYEQYF. The rearrangement uses TRBV6-6 and TRBJ2-7; either TRBD1 or TRBD2 may fit D (5 bases each). The CDR3 runs to 13 residues. The germline V and J ends were trimmed by 5 bases and 1 base, with 9 bases remaining between them. Germline V gives CDR1 MNHNY, CDR2 SVGAGI (reference sequence).

V gene TRBV10-1 combines with J gene TRBJ1-1; maybe TRBD1 (6 bases). The CDR3 sequence is 11 residues long. Trimming cost V 3 bases and J 11 bases, with 10 bases left between them. CDR1 and CDR2 (germline): WNHNN, SYGVQD (reference sequence). CDR3 in amino acids: CASSEGGRAFF. The CDR3 DNA follows: TGCGCCAGCAGTGAAGGGGGTCGCGCTTTCTTT.

The gene calls are TRBV6-5 and TRBJ2-1, with D possibly matching TRBD1 (6 bases). Germline CDR1 and CDR2: MNHEY and SVGAGI. Between the trimmed V and J ends, which lost 6 bases and 4 bases, there was a span of 16 bases. The CDR3 extends over 15 amino acids. Here the CDR3 DNA reads TGTGCCAGCAGACTCGACAGGCTCTCTTACAATGAGCAGTTCTTC. Protein sequence: CASRLDRLSYNEQFF.

The chain links TRBV4-1 to TRBJ2-1; D perhaps matches TRBD2 (6 bases). The CDR3 runs 17 residues. V was shortened by 4 bases and J by 4 bases, with 20 bases between the two germline ends. Germline lookup yields CDR1 MGHRA and CDR2 YSYEKL. The CDR3 nucleotides read TGCGCCAGCAGCCTCCGGACGGGAGCGGGCCAGTACAATGAGCAGTTCTTC. Translating it yields CASSLRTGAGQYNEQFF.

V is TRBV11-2 and J is TRBJ2-2, with D unclear. CDR3 size: 15 residues. The ends were cut back, 2 bases at V and 0 bases at J, with 7 bases in the middle. CDR1 SGHAT and CDR2 FQNNGV come from the germline V gene. CDR3 sequence reads: CASSLHGSNTGELFF. In DNA form, the CDR3 reads TGTGCCAGCAGCTTACACGGGTCGAACACCGGGGAGCTGTTTTTT. Filled out from reference TRBV11-2 and TRBJ2-2, the complete variable domain reads EAGVAQSPRYKIIEKRQSVAFWCNPISGHATLYWYQQILGQGPKLLIQFQNNGVVDDSQLPKDRFSAERLKGVDSTLKIQPAKLEDSAVYLCASSLHGSNTGELFFGEGSRLTVL.

This chain uses TRBV6-1 with TRBJ1-4, with D tentatively TRBD1 (6 bases). CDR3 length: 14 residues. The ends were cut back, 6 bases at V and 4 bases at J, with 12 bases in the middle. Germline V gene data show CDR1 as MNHNS and CDR2 as SASEGT. This CDR3 is CASSAGQFNEKLFF. Written as DNA, the CDR3 is TGTGCCAGCAGCGCAGGACAGTTTAATGAAAAACTGTTTTTT.

J is TRBJ2-7 and V is TRBV30, with TRBD1 as a possible D gene (5 bases). CDR1 and CDR2 from the germline V gene are GTSNPN and SVGIG (reference sequence). The CDR3 is 14 residues long. Trimming took 5 bases from V and 2 from J, leaving 16 bases between them. The CDR3 region is CAWSPGISPYEQYF. CDR3 sequence (DNA): TGTGCCTGGTCACCAGGGATTTCCCCCTACGAGCAGTACTTC.

This sequence joins TRBV28 and TRBJ2-1, with 7 bases that match TRBD2. Unmatched junction bases numbered 20, after V lost 8 bases and J lost 10 bases. Germline values: CDR1 MDHEN, CDR2 SYDVKM. The CDR3 sequence is 16 residues long. The CDR3 DNA follows: TGTGCCAGCGGGCAGTTCCGGGGGAGCGGGACCTGGGAGCAGTTCTTC. Its protein is CASGQFRGSGTWEQFF.

This chain links TRBV15 with TRBJ2-1; TRBD2 is a possible D gene (6 bases). Germline CDR1 is LNHNV and CDR2 is YYDKDF (reference sequence). V lost 7 bases, J lost 10 bases, and 20 bases lay in between. The CDR3 loop spans 14 amino acids. The CDR3 DNA reads TGTGCCACCAACCCCGGACCCTTGACTAGGGAGCAGTTCTTC. This encodes CATNPGPLTREQFF.

This chain connects TRBV18 to TRBJ2-1; the match to TRBD2 covers 8 bases. V trimming: 3 bases; J trimming: 14 bases; junction bases outside the gene matches: 15. CDR1 is KGHSH and CDR2 is LQKENI in the germline V gene. This CDR3 is built from 15 residues. This CDR3 is CASSPSGTRKSREFF. The CDR3 region has the DNA TGTGCCAGCTCACCCTCCGGGACTAGAAAATCGAGGGAGTTCTTC.

This clone has only one observation. This sequence joins TRBV6-5 and TRBJ1-2; possible D gene TRBD1, 5 bases. Per the germline V gene, CDR1 is MNHEY and CDR2 is SVGAGI. The CDR3 is made up of 13 amino acids. With 5 bases removed from V and 4 bases from J, the gap between germline ends came to 11 bases. This chain's CDR3 is CASSAGLSYGYTF. DNA for the CDR3: TGTGCCAGCAGTGCGGGACTGAGCTATGGCTACACCTTC.

The rearrangement links TRBV9 to TRBJ2-5; 9 bases fit TRBD1. The DNA end favors TRBJ2-7, so the J call may be wrong. Germline CDR1 and CDR2: SGDLS and YYNGEE. The CDR3 extends over 14 amino acids. The CDR3 loop is CASSEGQGTGEQYF. CDR3 bases: TGTGCCAGCAGCGAAGGACAGGGGACGGGCGAGCAGTACTTC.

This sequence joins TRBV7-6 and TRBJ2-3, with unresolved D. This CDR3 comprises 15 residues. V was clipped by 1 base and J by 4 bases, with 12 bases between them. Germline CDR1 reads SGHVS; CDR2 reads FNYEAQ. The CDR3: CASSLGSPPADTQYF. Written as DNA, the CDR3 is TGTGCCAGCAGCTTAGGATCTCCTCCCGCAGATACGCAGTATTTT.

The CDR3 nucleotides read TGCGCCAGCAGCCCCGGGGGTACGGGGGACGCCTATTACAATGAGCAGTTCTTC. Translating gives CASSPGGTGDAYYNEQFF. V usage is TRBV4-1 and J usage is TRBJ2-1, with a weak D call TRBD2 (6 bases). Trimming removed 4 bases at V and 4 bases at J, with 23 bases between. The CDR3 loop spans 18 amino acids. Germline values: CDR1 MGHRA, CDR2 YSYEKL.

Only one count was recorded for this clone. This sequence joins TRBV4-1 and TRBJ2-5, with no clear D. CDR3 size: 14 residues. Trimming cost V 4 bases and J 4 bases, with 13 bases left between them. The germline gives CDR1 MGHRA, CDR2 YSYEKL. The CDR3: CASSLKTLSETQYF. DNA for the CDR3: TGCGCCAGCAGCCTAAAGACATTATCAGAGACCCAGTACTTC.

The chain has TRBV7-8 and TRBJ2-1; 16 bases line up with TRBD2. CDR3 length: 20 residues. J lost 7 bases, V lost 5 bases, and 17 bases had no gene match. Germline V lookup: CDR1 SGHVS, CDR2 FQNEAQ. CDR3 protein: CASSPGLAGGPGLPTNEQFF. CDR3 bases: TGTGCCAGCAGCCCGGGACTAGCGGGAGGGCCAGGGCTTCCGACAAATGAGCAGTTCTTC.

V usage is TRBV7-9 and J usage is TRBJ2-7; 7 bases match TRBD2. This CDR3 comprises 14 residues. Germline-derived CDR1 and CDR2 are SEHNR and FQNEAQ (reference sequence). V shed 5 bases and J 3 bases; nucleotides not matched to a gene: 7. The CDR3 DNA is TGTGCCAGCAGCCCAAGCGGGGCGAACTACGAGCAGTACTTC. Its translation is CASSPSGANYEQYF.

This clone was counted a single time. CDR3 DNA sequence: TGTGCCAGCAGTCGACAGGGTAACCAGCCCCAGCATTTT. Translating gives CASSRQGNQPQHF. V and J are TRBV5-8 and TRBJ1-5, with 7 bases lining up with TRBD1. Trimming cost V 5 bases and J 7 bases; bases outside gene matches: 6. The CDR3 is 13 amino acids. Germline assignment: CDR1 SGHTS and CDR2 YDEGEE.

The rearrangement links TRBV27 to TRBJ1-2, with 8 bases lining up with TRBD1. Germline V gene data show CDR1 as MNHEY and CDR2 as SMNVEV (reference sequence). V lost 5 bases to trimming and J lost 6 bases; unmatched junction nucleotides: 8. The CDR3 is made up of 14 amino acids. CDR3 nucleotide sequence: TGTGCCAGCAGTCCCTCGACAGGGGCGAATGGCTACACCTTC. Residues: CASSPSTGANGYTF.

V and J are TRBV19 and TRBJ2-7; the D gene is possibly TRBD1 (5 bases). The CDR3 has 15 residues. The germline V and J ends were trimmed by 1 base and 3 bases, with 13 bases remaining between them. The germline gives CDR1 LNHDA, CDR2 SQIVND (reference sequence). This chain's CDR3 is CASSIVRGALYEQYF. CDR3 DNA: TGTGCCAGTAGTATAGTAAGGGGCGCCCTCTACGAGCAGTACTTC.

This chain joins TRBV19 and TRBJ1-3, with 9 positions matching TRBD1. Looked up from germline, CDR1 is LNHDA and CDR2 is SQIVND (reference sequence). The V segment lost 6 bases and the J segment 1 base; nucleotides outside the gene matches: 7. This CDR3 comprises 16 residues. CDR3 residues: CASSPQGAFSGNTIYF. The CDR3 coding sequence is TGTGCCAGTAGCCCACAGGGGGCGTTTTCTGGAAACACCATATATTTT.

V and J are TRBV5-4 and TRBJ2-1; no clear D. The germline gives CDR1 SGHNT, CDR2 YYREEE (reference sequence). Trimming took 0 bases from V and 7 from J, leaving 8 bases between them. The length of the CDR3 is 13 residues. CDR3: CASSLGDLNEQFF. In DNA, the CDR3 is TGTGCCAGCAGCTTGGGTGATCTAAATGAGCAGTTCTTC.

The gene calls are TRBV6-1 and TRBJ2-3, with 10 nucleotides matching TRBD2. The V gene's germline CDR1 is MNHNS and CDR2 SASEGT. The CDR3 has 14 residues. V dropped 8 bases and J dropped 7; count of bases not matched to a gene: 9. The CDR3 here is CASAMLAGANTQYF. The CDR3 region has the DNA TGTGCCAGCGCGATGCTAGCGGGAGCGAATACGCAGTATTTT.

V gene TRBV2 combines with J gene TRBJ2-2, with a weak D call TRBD2 (7 bases). The CDR3 consists of 15 residues. Trimming shortened V by 6 bases and J by 4 bases, and 15 bases separated the two germline ends. The germline CDR1 and CDR2 sequences are SNHLY and FYNNEI. The CDR3 region is CASRKGGGGTGELFF. The CDR3, as DNA: TGTGCCAGCAGGAAGGGGGGAGGGGGCACCGGGGAGCTGTTTTTT.